This T cell receptor beta chain comes out of a study of CD8 T cells in ankylosing spondylitis. Library preparation for TCR beta used quantitative 5'-RACE with molecular barcodes. TCRdb passed the 5' RACE reads through MiXCR, listing each CDR3 protein once. Of 240,000 or so distinct CDR3 sequences in the sample, roughly 10% were seen once. V was trimmed by 8 bases and J by 1 base, leaving 6 bases between them. This CDR3 is 12 amino acids long. The germline CDR1 and CDR2 sequences are ENHRY and SYGVKD. The clonotype comes from a male donor with ankylosing spondylitis or in good health (not recorded which). The sample comprised blood, either unsorted or a sorted T cell fraction (not recorded which). The rearrangement uses TRBV10-3 and TRBJ1-3, with a possible D match to TRBD1 (5 bases). The CDR3 loop is CAIGGSGNTIYF. CDR3 DNA: TGTGCCATCGGGGGATCTGGAAACACCATATATTTT.